The 11 T cell receptor beta chains presented below share a single source sample, sequenced in a study of blood T cell repertoires in COVID-19. Data came from immunoSEQ multiplex PCR; TCRdb stores just in-frame clones and leaves some out. Of about 220,000 clones in the sample, roughly 84% are singletons; the top ten hold about 2%. The sample taken for sequencing was peripheral blood. These receptors came from a man aged 35-49 years with active or convalescent COVID-19.

The rearrangement links TRBV6-5 to TRBJ1-4, with 7 bases aligning to TRBD1. Germline V gene lookup returns CDR1 MNHEY and CDR2 SVGAGI. The ends lost 6 bases at V and 7 bases at J; junction bases unmatched: 5. This CDR3 has 13 residues. The CDR3, as DNA: TGTGCCAGCAGGACAGGGAGAGGTGAAAAACTGTTTTTT. This gives the protein CASRTGRGEKLFF.

This sequence joins TRBV19 and TRBJ1-2; 9 bases align to TRBD1. The ends lost 1 base at V and 4 bases at J; junction bases unmatched: 10. The CDR3 length is 17 residues. Germline V lookup: CDR1 LNHDA, CDR2 SQIVND (reference sequence). The CDR3: CASSIVPGQGSSYGYTF. For the CDR3, the DNA is TGTGCCAGTAGTATAGTTCCGGGACAGGGAAGTAGCTATGGCTACACCTTC. Variable domain in full (rest from reference TRBV19 and TRBJ1-2): DGGITQSPKYLFRKEGQNVTLSCEQNLNHDAMYWYRQDPGQGLRLIYYSQIVNDFQKGDIAEGYSVSREKKESFPLTVTSAQKNPTAFYLCASSIVPGQGSSYGYTFGSGTRLTVV.

The CDR3 bases are TGTGCCAGCAGCTTAGGGACAGGGTTCTATAATTCACCCCTCCACTTT. It yields the protein CASSLGTGFYNSPLHF. This sequence joins TRBV7-9 and TRBJ1-6, with TRBD1 identical over 8 bases. CDR1 and CDR2 from the germline V gene are SEHNR and FQNEAQ (reference sequence). The trim removed 1 base at V and 3 bases at J, leaving 2 bases unmatched. This CDR3 spans 16 amino acids.

CDR3 region: CASSFLAGGDNEQFF. The CDR3 DNA sequence: TGCGCCAGCAGCTTCCTAGCGGGGGGGGACAATGAGCAGTTCTTC. The genes are TRBV5-1 and TRBJ2-1; 12 bases are a match to TRBD2. Germline CDR1 is SGHRS and CDR2 is YFSETQ. V trimming: 2 bases; J trimming: 5 bases; junction bases outside the gene matches: 2. The CDR3 sequence is 15 residues long.

The chain combines TRBV28 with TRBJ2-1; perhaps TRBD1 as D (6 bases). With 5 bases removed from V and 7 bases from J, the gap between germline ends came to 18 bases. Germline CDR1 is MDHEN and CDR2 is SYDVKM. This CDR3 is 15 amino acids long. The CDR3 sequence: CASSLFPNQGNEQFF. The CDR3, as DNA: TGTGCCAGCAGTCTGTTCCCCAACCAGGGGAATGAGCAGTTCTTC.

The chain is built from TRBV19 and TRBJ1-1; D is possibly TRBD1 (6 bases). From germline, CDR1 is LNHDA and CDR2 SQIVND (reference sequence). The CDR3 has 14 amino acids. The ends were cut back, 5 bases at V and 2 bases at J, with 12 bases in the middle. This CDR3 is CASSLGTLNTEAFF. As DNA, the CDR3 is TGTGCCAGTAGTCTAGGGACACTCAACACTGAAGCTTTCTTT. Full variable domain (remainder filled in from reference TRBV19 and TRBJ1-1): DGGITQSPKYLFRKEGQNVTLSCEQNLNHDAMYWYRQDPGQGLRLIYYSQIVNDFQKGDIAEGYSVSREKKESFPLTVTSAQKNPTAFYLCASSLGTLNTEAFFGQGTRLTVV.

The chain uses TRBV5-5 and TRBJ2-7; 7 nucleotides match TRBD1. With 3 bases clipped from V and 10 bases from J, the junction kept 7 bases outside the gene matches. CDR3 length: 12 residues. CDR1 is SGHKS, CDR2 YYEKEE, per germline (reference sequence). This CDR3 reads CASSYGQVQQYF. The CDR3 coding sequence is TGTGCCAGCAGCTATGGACAGGTCCAACAGTACTTC.

The chain couples TRBV28 to TRBJ1-3; D remains ambiguous. This CDR3 has 14 residues. Germline CDR1 reads MDHEN; CDR2 reads SYDVKM. V dropped 4 bases and J dropped 0 bases, with 7 bases sitting between them. CDR3 nucleotides: TGTGCCAGCAGTTGGTCGGTCTCTGGAAACACCATATATTTT. Its translation: CASSWSVSGNTIYF.

This chain connects TRBV7-9 to TRBJ2-1, with TRBD2 matching over 13 bases. Germline loops: CDR1 SEHNR, CDR2 FQNEAQ (reference sequence). After removal of 5 bases from V and 2 bases from J, the junction contained 6 bases not matched to a gene. The CDR3 spans 17 residues. The CDR3 bases are TGTGCCAGCAGCGGAACCGGGACTAGCGGGACCTACAATGAGCAGTTCTTC. Encoded protein: CASSGTGTSGTYNEQFF.

The chain couples TRBV19 to TRBJ1-6; D not resolved. There are 17 residues in the CDR3. The germline V gene encodes CDR1 LNHDA and CDR2 SQIVND (reference sequence). Trimming left V 5 bases short and J 0 bases short, with 14 bases between. CDR3 protein: CASSPVDGSSYNSPLHF. The CDR3 region has the DNA TGTGCCAGTAGTCCGGTGGATGGGAGCTCCTATAATTCACCCCTCCACTTT.

The chain combines TRBV6-6 with TRBJ1-2, with 7 bases that match TRBD1. CDR1 MNHNY and CDR2 SVGAGI come from the germline V gene (reference sequence). The V segment lost 5 bases and the J segment 6 bases; nucleotides outside the gene matches: 6. The CDR3 covers 13 residues. The chain's CDR3 is CASSPDRVNGYTF. The DNA for the CDR3 is TGTGCCAGCAGTCCAGACAGGGTAAATGGCTACACCTTC.